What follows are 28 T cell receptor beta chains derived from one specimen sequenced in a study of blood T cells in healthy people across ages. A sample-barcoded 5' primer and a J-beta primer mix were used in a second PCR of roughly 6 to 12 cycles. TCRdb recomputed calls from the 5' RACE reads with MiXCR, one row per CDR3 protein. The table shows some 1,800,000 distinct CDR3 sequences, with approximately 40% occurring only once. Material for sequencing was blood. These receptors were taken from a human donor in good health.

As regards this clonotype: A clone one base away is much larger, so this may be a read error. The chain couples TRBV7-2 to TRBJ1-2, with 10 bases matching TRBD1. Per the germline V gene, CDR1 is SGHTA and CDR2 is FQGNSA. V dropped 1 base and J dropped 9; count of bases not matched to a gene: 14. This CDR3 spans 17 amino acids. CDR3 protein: CASSLEGLTGGTVSYTF. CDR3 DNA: TGTGCCAGCAGCTTAGAGGGATTGACAGGGGGCACGGTTAGCTACACCTTC. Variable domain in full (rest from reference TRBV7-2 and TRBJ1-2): GAGVSQSPSNKVTEKGKDVELRCDPISGHTALYWYRQSLGQGLEFLIYFQGNSAPDKSGLPSDRFSAERTGGSVSTLTIQRTQQEDSAVYLCASSLEGLTGGTVSYTFGSGTRLTVV.

CDR3 amino acids: CASSLDRDSEQFF. For the CDR3, the DNA is TGTGCCAGCAGCTTAGACCGGGACAGCGAGCAGTTCTTC. V usage is TRBV7-8 and J usage is TRBJ2-1, with 7 bases lining up with TRBD1. The germline V gene encodes CDR1 SGHVS and CDR2 FQNEAQ. The CDR3 totals 13 residues. Trimming removed 1 base from V and 10 bases from J; junction bases left unmatched: 4.

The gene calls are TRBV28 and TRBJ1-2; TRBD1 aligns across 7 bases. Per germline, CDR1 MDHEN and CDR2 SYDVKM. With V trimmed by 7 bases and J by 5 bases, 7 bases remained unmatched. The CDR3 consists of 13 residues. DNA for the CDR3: TGTGCCAGCAAACCAGGGGGGAGATATGGCTACACCTTC. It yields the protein CASKPGGRYGYTF.

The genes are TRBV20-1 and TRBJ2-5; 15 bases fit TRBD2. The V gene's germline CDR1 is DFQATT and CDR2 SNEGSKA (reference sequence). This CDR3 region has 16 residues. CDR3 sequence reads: CSTSGLAGGQWKTQYF. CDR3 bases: TGCAGCACATCAGGACTAGCGGGGGGGCAATGGAAGACCCAGTACTTC.

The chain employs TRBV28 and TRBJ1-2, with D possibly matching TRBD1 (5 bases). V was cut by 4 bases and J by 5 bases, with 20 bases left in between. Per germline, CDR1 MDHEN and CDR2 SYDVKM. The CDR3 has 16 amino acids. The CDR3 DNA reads TGTGCCAGCAGTTCCAACCCTCGGGGGGACTATTATGGCTACACCTTC. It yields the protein CASSSNPRGDYYGYTF.

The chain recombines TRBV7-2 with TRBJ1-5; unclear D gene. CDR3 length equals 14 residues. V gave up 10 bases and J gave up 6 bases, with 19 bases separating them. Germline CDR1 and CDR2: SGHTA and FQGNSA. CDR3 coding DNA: TGTGCCAACAACCACGACCCCTGGAGTCAGCCCCAGCATTTT. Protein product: CANNHDPWSQPQHF.

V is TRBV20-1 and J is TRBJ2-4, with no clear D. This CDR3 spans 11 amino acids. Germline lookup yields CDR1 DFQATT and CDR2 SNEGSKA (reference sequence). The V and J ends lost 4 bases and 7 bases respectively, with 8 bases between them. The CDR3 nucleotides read TGCAGTGCTATGCAACGCAACATTCAGTACTTC. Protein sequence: CSAMQRNIQYF.

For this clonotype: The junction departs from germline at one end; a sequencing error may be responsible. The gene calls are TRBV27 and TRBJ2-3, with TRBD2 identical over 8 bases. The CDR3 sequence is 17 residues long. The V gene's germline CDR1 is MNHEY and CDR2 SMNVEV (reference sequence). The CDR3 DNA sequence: TGTGCCAGCAGTTTAGTTAGCGGGGCCTTAGACACAGATACGCGGTATTTT. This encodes CASSLVSGALDTDTRYF.

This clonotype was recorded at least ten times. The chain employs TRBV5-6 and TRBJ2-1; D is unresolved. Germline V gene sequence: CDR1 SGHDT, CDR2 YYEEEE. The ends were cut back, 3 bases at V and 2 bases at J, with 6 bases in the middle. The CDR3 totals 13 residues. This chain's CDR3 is CASSSGTYNEQFF. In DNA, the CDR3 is TGTGCCAGCAGCTCTGGGACCTACAATGAGCAGTTCTTC.

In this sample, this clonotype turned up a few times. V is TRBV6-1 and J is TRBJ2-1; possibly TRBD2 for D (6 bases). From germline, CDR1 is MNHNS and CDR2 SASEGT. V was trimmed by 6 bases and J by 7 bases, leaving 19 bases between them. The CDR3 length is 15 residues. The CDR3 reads CASRSSLRAGNEQFF. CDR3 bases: TGTGCCAGCAGGAGCAGTTTAAGGGCGGGGAATGAGCAGTTCTTC.

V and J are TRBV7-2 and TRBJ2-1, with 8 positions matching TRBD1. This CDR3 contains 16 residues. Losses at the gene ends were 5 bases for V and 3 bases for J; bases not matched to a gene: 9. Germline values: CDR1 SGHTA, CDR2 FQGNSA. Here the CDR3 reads CASSLQRDRSYNEQFF. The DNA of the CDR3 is TGTGCCAGCAGCCTCCAGAGGGACAGGAGCTACAATGAGCAGTTCTTC.

The CDR3 sequence is CSASKTSGYYEQYF. CDR3 DNA: TGCAGTGCTTCAAAGACTAGCGGGTACTACGAGCAGTACTTC. This chain joins TRBV20-1 and TRBJ2-7; 10 bases agree with TRBD2. This CDR3 is built from 14 residues. Germline CDR1 reads DFQATT; CDR2 reads SNEGSKA (reference sequence). V shed 5 bases and J 3 bases; nucleotides not matched to a gene: 7.

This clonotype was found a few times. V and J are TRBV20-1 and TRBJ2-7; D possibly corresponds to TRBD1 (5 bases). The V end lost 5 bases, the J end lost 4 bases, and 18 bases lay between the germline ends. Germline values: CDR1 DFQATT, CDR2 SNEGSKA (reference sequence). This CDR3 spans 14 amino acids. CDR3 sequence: CSASDQGTAYEQYF. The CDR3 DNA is TGCAGTGCTTCTGATCAGGGTACGGCATACGAGCAGTACTTC.

The CDR3 is CASSSPRLLPAYNEQFF. The CDR3 nucleotides are TGTGCCAGCAGCTCGCCCCGTCTTCTTCCGGCCTACAATGAGCAGTTCTTC. The chain uses TRBV7-2 and TRBJ2-1, with D uncertain. CDR3 size: 17 residues. CDR1 and CDR2 from the germline V gene are SGHTA and FQGNSA. The V and J ends lost 4 bases and 2 bases respectively, with 18 bases between them.

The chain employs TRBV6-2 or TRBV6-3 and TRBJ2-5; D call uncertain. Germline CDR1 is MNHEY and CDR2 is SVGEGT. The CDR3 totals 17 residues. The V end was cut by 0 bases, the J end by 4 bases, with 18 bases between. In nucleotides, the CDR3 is TGTGCCAGCAGTTACTCGATCGTCCCGCAGAATTCAGAGACCCAGTACTTC. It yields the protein CASSYSIVPQNSETQYF.

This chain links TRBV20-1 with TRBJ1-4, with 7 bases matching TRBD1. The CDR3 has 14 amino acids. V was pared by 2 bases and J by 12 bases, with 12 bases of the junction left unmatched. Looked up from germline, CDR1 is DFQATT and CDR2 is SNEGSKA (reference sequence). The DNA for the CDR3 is TGCAGTGCTAGACCGCCGGGACAGCCAACGGAACTGTTTTTT. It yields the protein CSARPPGQPTELFF.

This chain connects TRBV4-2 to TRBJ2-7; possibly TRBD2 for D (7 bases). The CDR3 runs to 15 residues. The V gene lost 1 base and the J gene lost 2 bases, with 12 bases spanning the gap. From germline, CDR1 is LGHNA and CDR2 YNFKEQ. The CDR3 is CASSQGEGGAYEQYF. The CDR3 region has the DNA TGTGCCAGCAGCCAAGGTGAGGGGGGGGCCTACGAGCAGTACTTC.

DNA for the CDR3: TGTGCCACCAGCAGACAGTTAGCTTCAGAGACCCAGTACTTC. Protein sequence: CATSRQLASETQYF. The chain carries TRBV15 and TRBJ2-5; D gene uncertain. The CDR3 loop spans 14 amino acids. Germline V CDR1 and CDR2: LNHNV, YYDKDF (reference sequence). V lost 2 bases and J lost 4, with 11 bases in between.

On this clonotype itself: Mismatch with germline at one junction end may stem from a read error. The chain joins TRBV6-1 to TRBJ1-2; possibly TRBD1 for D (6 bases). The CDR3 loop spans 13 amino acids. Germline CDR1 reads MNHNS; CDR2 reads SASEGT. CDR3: CTSILDSPHGYTF. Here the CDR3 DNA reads TGTACCAGCATCTTGGACAGTCCTCATGGCTACACCTTC.

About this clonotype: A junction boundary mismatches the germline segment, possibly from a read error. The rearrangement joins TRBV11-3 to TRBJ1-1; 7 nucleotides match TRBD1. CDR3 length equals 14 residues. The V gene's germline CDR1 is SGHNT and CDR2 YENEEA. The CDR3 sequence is CASILQGSNTEAFF. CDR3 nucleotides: TGTGCCAGCATCTTACAGGGGTCGAACACTGAAGCTTTCTTT.

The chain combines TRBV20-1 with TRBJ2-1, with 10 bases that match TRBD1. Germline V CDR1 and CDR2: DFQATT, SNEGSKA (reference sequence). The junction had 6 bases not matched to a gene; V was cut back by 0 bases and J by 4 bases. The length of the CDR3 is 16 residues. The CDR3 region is CSARDLRTGGYNEQFF. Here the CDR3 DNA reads TGCAGTGCTAGAGATTTGAGGACAGGGGGTTACAATGAGCAGTTCTTC.

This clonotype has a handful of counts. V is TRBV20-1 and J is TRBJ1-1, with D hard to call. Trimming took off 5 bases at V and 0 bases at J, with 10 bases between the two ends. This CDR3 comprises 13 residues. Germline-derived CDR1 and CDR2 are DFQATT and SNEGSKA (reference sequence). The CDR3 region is CSASDTLNTEAFF. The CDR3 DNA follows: TGCAGTGCTTCTGACACCTTGAACACTGAAGCTTTCTTT.

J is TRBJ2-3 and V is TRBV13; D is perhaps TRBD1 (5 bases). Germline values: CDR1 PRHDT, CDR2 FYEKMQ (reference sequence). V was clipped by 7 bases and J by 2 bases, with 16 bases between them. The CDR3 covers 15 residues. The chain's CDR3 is CASNTARQSTDTQYF. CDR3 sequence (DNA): TGTGCCAGCAACACCGCACGACAGTCCACAGATACGCAGTATTTT.

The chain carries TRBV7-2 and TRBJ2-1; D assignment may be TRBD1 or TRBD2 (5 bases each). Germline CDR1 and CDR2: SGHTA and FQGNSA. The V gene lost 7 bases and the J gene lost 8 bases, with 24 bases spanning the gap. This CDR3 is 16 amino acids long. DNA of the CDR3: TGTGCCAGCAACCGCAGAGGTGCAGGGATGAGGGATGAGCAGTTCTTC. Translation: CASNRRGAGMRDEQFF.

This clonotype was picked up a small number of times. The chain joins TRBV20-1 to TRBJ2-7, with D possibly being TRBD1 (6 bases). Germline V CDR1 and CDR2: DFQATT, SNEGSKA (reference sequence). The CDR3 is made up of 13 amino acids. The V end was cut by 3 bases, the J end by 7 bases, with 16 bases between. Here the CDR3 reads CSARVLTGGEQYF. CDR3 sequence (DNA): TGCAGTGCTAGGGTGTTGACAGGCGGGGAGCAGTACTTC.

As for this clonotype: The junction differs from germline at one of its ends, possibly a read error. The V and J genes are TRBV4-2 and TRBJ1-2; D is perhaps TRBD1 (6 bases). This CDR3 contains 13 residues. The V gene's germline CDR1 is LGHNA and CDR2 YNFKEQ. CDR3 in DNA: TGTGCCAGCAGCCGACAGGTTAACTATGGCTGCACCTTC. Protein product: CASSRQVNYGCTF.

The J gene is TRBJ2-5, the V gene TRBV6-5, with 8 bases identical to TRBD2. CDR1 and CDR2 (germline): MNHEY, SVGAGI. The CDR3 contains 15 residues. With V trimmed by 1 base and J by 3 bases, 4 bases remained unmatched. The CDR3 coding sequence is TGTGCCAGCAGTTACTTGCGGGGGGTCAAAGAGACCCAGTACTTC. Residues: CASSYLRGVKETQYF.

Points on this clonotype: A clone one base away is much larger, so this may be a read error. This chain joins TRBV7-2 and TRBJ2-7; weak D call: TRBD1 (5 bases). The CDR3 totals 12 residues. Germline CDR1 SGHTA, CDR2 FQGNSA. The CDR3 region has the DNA TGTGCCAGCAGCCCCAGGGAAGGCGAGCAGGACTTC. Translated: CASSPREGEQDF.